Listed below are T cell receptor beta chains from one sample, sequenced in a study of shared clonotypes between healthy human individuals. The protocol was immunoSEQ multiplex PCR, while the TCRdb copy is restricted to in-frame clones and leaves out a portion. Here the sample spans about 2.4 million clones, approximately 92% being singletons. Specimen: naive CD4+ T cells sorted from blood. The receptors originated from a man aged 18 to 29 in good health. CDR3s include the opening cysteine and the closing phenylalanine or tryptophan. Fields, in order: clone size, CDR3 length, D gene, V gene, J gene, CDR3 protein, CDR3 DNA. The D gene is left open where the match is weak. The size of a clone is reported for some rows only, either as once, few or many, or as a class for expanded clones.

-	16	TRBD2	TRBV10-3	TRBJ2-3	CAIRGLAGPSTDTQYF	TGTGCCATCAGGGGACTAGCGGGACCGAGCACAGATACGCAGTATTTT
-	13	TRBD1	TRBV28	TRBJ2-7	CASSFGTGGRQYF	TGTGCCAGCAGTTTTGGGACAGGGGGTAGGCAGTACTTC
-	16	-	TRBV5-1	TRBJ2-2	CASSAAGKAGTGELFF	TGCGCCAGCAGCGCGGCAGGGAAGGCGGGCACCGGGGAGCTGTTTTTT
-	18	TRBD2	TRBV7-9	TRBJ2-3	CASSPKAGAAVGTDTQYF	TGTGCCAGCAGCCCTAAAGCGGGGGCCGCCGTCGGCACAGATACGCAGTATTTT
-	14	TRBD1	TRBV7-9	TRBJ1-1	CASSTGQENTEAFF	TGTGCCAGCAGCACGGGACAGGAAAACACTGAAGCTTTCTTT
-	14	-	TRBV5-1	TRBJ2-7	CASSLTGQPYEQYF	TGCGCCAGCAGCTTAACCGGGCAGCCCTACGAGCAGTACTTC
many	17	TRBD1	TRBV18	TRBJ1-6	CASSPSDRGKVRSPLHF	TGTGCCAGCTCACCCAGCGACAGGGGAAAGGTGCGGTCACCCCTCCACTTT
-	15	TRBD1	TRBV30	TRBJ1-4	CAWRDRGRGNEKLFF	TGTGCCTGGAGGGACAGGGGGAGAGGGAATGAAAAACTGTTTTTT
-	13	-	TRBV7-3	TRBJ2-3	CASSPNQPDTQYF	TGTGCCAGCAGCCCTAACCAACCAGATACGCAGTATTTT
-	13	-	TRBV30	TRBJ1-6	CAWSGVGSSPLHF	TGTGCCTGGAGTGGAGTGGGGAGTTCACCCCTCCACTTT
-	13	TRBD1	TRBV6-5	TRBJ2-1	CASSNGQGNEQFF	TGTGCCAGCAGTAACGGACAGGGGAATGAGCAGTTCTTC
-	15	-	TRBV4-1	TRBJ2-6	CASSPPASGANVLTF	TGCGCCAGCAGCCCGCCTGCCTCTGGGGCCAACGTCCTGACTTTC
-	13	-	TRBV19	TRBJ1-5	CASSIRADQPQHF	TGTGCCAGTAGTATCCGGGCGGATCAGCCCCAGCATTTT
-	18	TRBD2	TRBV5-1	TRBJ2-3	CASSLGSSGGHSTDTQYF	TGCGCCAGCAGCTTGGGGTCTAGCGGGGGCCACAGCACAGATACGCAGTATTTT
-	13	TRBD1	TRBV5-6	TRBJ2-7	CASSELTGYEQYF	TGTGCCAGCAGCGAACTGACAGGGTACGAGCAGTACTTC
-	14	TRBD2	TRBV6-5	TRBJ2-5	CASRLGLAGGVEYF	TGTGCCAGCAGACTCGGACTAGCGGGAGGGGTTGAGTACTTC
-	14	-	TRBV5-4	TRBJ1-1	CASSLEYRNTEAFF	TGTGCCAGCAGCTTGGAGTACCGAAACACTGAAGCTTTCTTT
once	13	-	TRBV18	TRBJ1-3	CASSPLGVDTIYF	TGTGCCAGCTCACCACTAGGGGTGGACACCATATATTTT
-	13	-	TRBV2	TRBJ2-7	CASRANRVYEQYF	TGTGCCAGCAGGGCTAACAGGGTTTACGAGCAGTACTTC
-	16	TRBD2	TRBV6-1	TRBJ2-3	CASSDVSGGSTDTQYF	TGTGCCAGCAGTGATGTTAGCGGGGGGAGCACAGATACGCAGTATTTT
-	15	-	TRBV9	TRBJ2-7	CASSVGGRANDEQYF	TGTGCCAGCAGCGTAGGGGGCAGGGCGAACGACGAGCAGTACTTC
few	13	-	TRBV5-5	TRBJ1-5	CASSLTGDQPQHF	TGTGCCAGCAGCTTGACGGGGGATCAGCCCCAGCATTTT
-	16	TRBD2	TRBV11-2	TRBJ2-7	CASSFGSGRMTYEQYF	TGTGCCAGCAGCTTCGGGAGCGGGAGGATGACCTACGAGCAGTACTTC
-	15	TRBD2	TRBV6-1	TRBJ2-3	CASSSLAGGPDTQYF	TGTGCCAGCAGTTCCCTAGCGGGGGGCCCAGATACGCAGTATTTT
-	16	-	TRBV19	TRBJ1-5	CASSIPGQGGNQPQHF	TGTGCCAGTAGTATTCCAGGGCAGGGTGGCAATCAGCCCCAGCATTTT
-	14	TRBD2	TRBV19	TRBJ2-5	CASSRIAGQETQYF	TGTGCCAGTAGCCGAATAGCGGGACAAGAGACCCAGTACTTC
-	17	TRBD2	TRBV5-1	TRBJ2-3	CASSFVGTSGSADTQYF	TGCGCCAGCAGCTTTGTCGGGACTAGCGGGAGTGCAGATACGCAGTATTTT
-	15	TRBD1	TRBV13	TRBJ2-7	CASSSRGDRGHEQYF	TGTGCCAGCAGCTCGAGAGGGGACAGGGGCCACGAGCAGTACTTC
-	12	-	TRBV2	TRBJ2-3	CASTDDPHTQYF	TGTGCCAGCACCGATGACCCACATACGCAGTATTTT
-	13	-	TRBV18	TRBJ2-7	CASSPPPLGEQYF	TGTGCCAGCTCACCACCCCCCCTCGGGGAGCAGTACTTC
-	15	-	TRBV6-5	TRBJ1-5	CASSYSKGSNQPQHF	TGTGCCAGCAGTTACTCGAAGGGCAGTAATCAGCCCCAGCATTTT
-	14	TRBD1	TRBV6-6	TRBJ1-5	CASSWTGSNQPQHF	TGTGCCAGCAGTTGGACAGGCTCCAATCAGCCCCAGCATTTT
once	15	TRBD1	TRBV5-1	TRBJ1-4	CASSAGDRGNEELFF	TGCGCCAGCAGCGCGGGGGACAGGGGGAATGAAGAGCTGTTTTTT
-	13	-	TRBV7-8	TRBJ1-1	CASTSDKNTEAFF	TGTGCCAGCACCTCGGACAAGAACACTGAAGCTTTCTTT
once	13	-	TRBV10-1	TRBJ2-7	CASSDRASYEQYF	TGCGCCAGCAGTGACCGGGCGTCCTACGAGCAGTACTTC
-	14	-	TRBV6-1	TRBJ1-3	CASSEGDRLYTIYF	TGTGCCAGCAGTGAAGGAGACAGACTATACACCATATATTTT
-	17	TRBD2	TRBV10-3	TRBJ2-2	CAISDASPGLVSGELFF	TGTGCCATCAGTGACGCAAGTCCGGGACTAGTATCCGGGGAGCTGTTTTTT
-	12	-	TRBV7-2	TRBJ2-7	CASSPHQYEQYF	TGTGCCAGCAGCCCCCACCAGTACGAGCAGTACTTC
-	17	-	TRBV5-8	TRBJ1-3	CASSLGPSGRSGNTIYF	TGTGCCAGCAGCCTCGGGCCCTCCGGGAGGTCTGGAAACACCATATATTTT
-	15	TRBD2	TRBV9	TRBJ2-1	CASSYGLAVYNEQFF	TGTGCCAGCAGCTATGGACTAGCGGTCTACAATGAGCAGTTCTTC
-	15	-	TRBV5-1	TRBJ2-5	CASSLGASGRETQYF	TGCGCCAGCAGCTTGGGGGCCAGCGGTAGAGAGACCCAGTACTTC
-	14	-	TRBV21-1	TRBJ2-1	CASTSPRMGTPQFF	TGTGCCAGCACCTCCCCGAGGATGGGGACTCCACAGTTCTTC
-	15	-	TRBV13	TRBJ2-1	CASRLGPGDGNEQFF	TGTGCCAGCCGTCTCGGACCGGGGGATGGCAATGAGCAGTTCTTC
-	13	-	TRBV5-1	TRBJ2-7	CASSAGAEDEQYF	TGCGCCAGCAGCGCCGGGGCCGAAGACGAGCAGTACTTC
once	15	TRBD2	TRBV5-1	TRBJ2-7	CASSLESGISYEQYF	TGCGCCAGCAGCTTGGAGAGCGGGATCTCCTACGAGCAGTACTTC
-	15	-	TRBV4-3	TRBJ1-3	CASSQGGNSGNTIYF	TGCGCCAGCAGCCAGGGGGGAAACTCTGGAAACACCATATATTTT
-	15	-	TRBV28	TRBJ2-7	CASSLPRGSSYEQYF	TGTGCCAGCAGCCTCCCCCGGGGGAGCTCCTACGAGCAGTACTTC
once	15	-	TRBV6-6	TRBJ2-7	CASRMWTGLSYEQYF	TGTGCCAGCAGAATGTGGACTGGACTGTCCTACGAGCAGTACTTC